This T cell receptor (beta chain) was observed in a study of cytomegalovirus exposure and HLA in healthy donors. PCR involved 60 Vbeta and 13 Jbeta primers. Here immunoSEQ multiplex PCR was the method, and the copy in TCRdb shows in-frame clones only, minus some. The sample features some 120,000 clones, with more than 0.8% in its top ten. With respect to this clone: The antigen is not known.

Germline V CDR1 and CDR2: SGDLS, YYNGEE. V dropped 2 bases and J dropped 6 bases, with 9 bases sitting between them. The CDR3 runs to 13 residues. Study results and caveats: Some V segments, TRBV6-2 and TRBV6-3 among them, were indistinguishable and were therefore excluded.

The specimen sequenced was PBMCs. The TCR was taken from a man aged 18 to 30 in good health and CMV-seronegative. V and J are TRBV9 and TRBJ2-1; D is perhaps TRBD2 (6 bases). CDR3 sequence (DNA): TGTGCCAGCAGCGTGGGACTTACCAATGAGCAGTTCTTC. This translates into CASSVGLTNEQFF.